These T cell receptor beta chains were read from a single sample in a study of T cells in Graves' hyperthyroidism and ophthalmopathy. TCRdb passed the multiplex PCR reads through MiXCR, listing each CDR3 protein once. The data hold 500,000 to 650,000 distinct CDR3 sequences, with 14% observed a single time. The specimen was blood. The receptors derive from a woman in her forties or fifties with Graves' ophthalmopathy. The CDR3 runs from the conserved cysteine through the conserved F or W. Each record gives: clone size, V gene, J gene, D gene, CDR3 DNA, CDR3 protein. The D gene is left open where the match is weak. A clone size is listed for some rows: how often the clone was seen (once, few, many), or a class if it is expanded.

abundance: NA; v_gene: TRBV6-2/TRBV6-3; j_gene: TRBJ2-3; d_gene: NA; CDR3nt: TGTGCCAGCAGTTACGACCCGACAGGATGGAGCACAGATACGCAGTATTTT; CDR3aa: CASSYDPTGWSTDTQYF
abundance: many; v_gene: TRBV24-1; j_gene: TRBJ2-1; d_gene: TRBD2; CDR3nt: TGTGCCACCAGTGACGGACTAGCGGTCCTCTACAATGAGCAGTTCTTC; CDR3aa: CATSDGLAVLYNEQFF
abundance: NA; v_gene: TRBV20-1; j_gene: TRBJ2-3; d_gene: NA; CDR3nt: TGCAGTGCTAGCAAGGGACTTCGAGTCCCAGATACGCAGTATTTT; CDR3aa: CSASKGLRVPDTQYF
abundance: many; v_gene: TRBV2; j_gene: TRBJ2-5; d_gene: NA; CDR3nt: TGTGCCAGCACCAGGGACAACCAAGAGACCCAGTACTTC; CDR3aa: CASTRDNQETQYF
abundance: many; v_gene: TRBV29-1; j_gene: TRBJ1-1; d_gene: NA; CDR3nt: TGCAGCGTTGAGGGAGGGAACACTGAAGCTTTCTTT; CDR3aa: CSVEGGNTEAFF
abundance: many; v_gene: TRBV11-2; j_gene: TRBJ2-5; d_gene: TRBD2; CDR3nt: TGTGCCAGCAGCGGAAGCGGGAGAAAGACCCAGTACTTC; CDR3aa: CASSGSGRKTQYF
abundance: many; v_gene: TRBV6-2/TRBV6-3; j_gene: TRBJ2-7; d_gene: NA; CDR3nt: TGTGCCAGCAGTTATCTAAGCGATGTTCGGTACGAGCAGTACTTC; CDR3aa: CASSYLSDVRYEQYF
abundance: many; v_gene: TRBV28; j_gene: TRBJ2-1; d_gene: TRBD1; CDR3nt: TGTGCCAGCAGTTCCCCGGGGACAGAACCCAATGAGCAGTTCTTC; CDR3aa: CASSSPGTEPNEQFF
abundance: many; v_gene: TRBV7-2; j_gene: TRBJ2-1; d_gene: TRBD2; CDR3nt: TGTGCCAGCAGATTTACTAGCGGAAAATACAATGAGCAGTTCTTC; CDR3aa: CASRFTSGKYNEQFF
abundance: many; v_gene: TRBV28; j_gene: TRBJ2-7; d_gene: TRBD2; CDR3nt: TGTGCCAGCAGTATCCAAGGACTAGCGGGAGTGTACGAGCAGTACTTC; CDR3aa: CASSIQGLAGVYEQYF
abundance: many; v_gene: TRBV6-1; j_gene: TRBJ2-5; d_gene: TRBD1; CDR3nt: TGTGCCAGCAGCCGGGCAACCGGGACAGGGGGAAAGACCCAGTACTTC; CDR3aa: CASSRATGTGGKTQYF
abundance: many; v_gene: TRBV7-2; j_gene: TRBJ2-3; d_gene: NA; CDR3nt: TGTGCCAGCAGCTTGAGAGGGGCAGATACGCAGTATTTT; CDR3aa: CASSLRGADTQYF
abundance: many; v_gene: TRBV13; j_gene: TRBJ2-1; d_gene: TRBD1; CDR3nt: TGTGCCAGCAGCTTCGGGACAGGGGGCAGGCTGTTCTTC; CDR3aa: CASSFGTGGRLFF
abundance: few; v_gene: TRBV30; j_gene: TRBJ2-1; d_gene: NA; CDR3nt: TGTGCCTGGAGTAGGTGGGGCGGCTCCCACAATGAGCAGTTCTTC; CDR3aa: CAWSRWGGSHNEQFF
abundance: many; v_gene: TRBV6-2/TRBV6-3; j_gene: TRBJ1-1; d_gene: TRBD1; CDR3nt: TGTGCCAGCAGTTACCCTCACAGGGGGAAGACTGAAGCTTTCTTT; CDR3aa: CASSYPHRGKTEAFF
abundance: many; v_gene: TRBV18; j_gene: TRBJ2-4; d_gene: TRBD1; CDR3nt: TGTGCCAGCTCCCATACAGGGGGCTCTGCCAAAAACATTCAGTACTTC; CDR3aa: CASSHTGGSAKNIQYF
abundance: NA; v_gene: TRBV29-1; j_gene: TRBJ1-2; d_gene: NA; CDR3nt: TGCAGCGTTGAAGTTCAGGGAAGCTATGGCTACACCTTC; CDR3aa: CSVEVQGSYGYTF
abundance: NA; v_gene: TRBV5-4; j_gene: TRBJ1-1; d_gene: NA; CDR3nt: TGTGCCAGCAGTTCCATTGAAAGAACTGAAGCTTTCTTT; CDR3aa: CASSSIERTEAFF
abundance: many; v_gene: TRBV28; j_gene: TRBJ1-1; d_gene: NA; CDR3nt: TGTGCCAGCAGTTGGAACATCTTGAACACTGAAGCTTTCTTT; CDR3aa: CASSWNILNTEAFF
abundance: many; v_gene: TRBV12-3/TRBV12-4; j_gene: TRBJ2-3; d_gene: NA; CDR3nt: TGTGCCAGCAGTTTAGTTGGGTTGGAAGATACGCAGTATTTT; CDR3aa: CASSLVGLEDTQYF
abundance: many; v_gene: TRBV28; j_gene: TRBJ1-5; d_gene: NA; CDR3nt: TGTGCCAGCAGTACCTCTCAGGGGACCCTCGATCAGCCCCAGCATTTT; CDR3aa: CASSTSQGTLDQPQHF
abundance: many; v_gene: TRBV2; j_gene: TRBJ1-1; d_gene: TRBD1; CDR3nt: TGTGCCAGCAAACAGGGGGTTGGAGTGACTGAAGCTTTCTTT; CDR3aa: CASKQGVGVTEAFF
abundance: few; v_gene: TRBV6-4; j_gene: TRBJ1-4; d_gene: NA; CDR3nt: TGTGCCAGCAGTGACGGGGCGGAGGGAAAACTGTTTTTT; CDR3aa: CASSDGAEGKLFF
abundance: many; v_gene: TRBV12-3/TRBV12-4; j_gene: TRBJ1-5; d_gene: NA; CDR3nt: TGTGCCAGCAGTTCCTCAGGGGCTTCTCAGCCCCAGCATTTT; CDR3aa: CASSSSGASQPQHF
abundance: few; v_gene: TRBV20-1; j_gene: TRBJ2-7; d_gene: NA; CDR3nt: TGCAGTGCTAGGCTTGTGCGGGATCCCCACCTTGGGCAGTACTTC; CDR3aa: CSARLVRDPHLGQYF
abundance: NA; v_gene: TRBV11-1; j_gene: TRBJ2-7; d_gene: TRBD2; CDR3nt: TGTGCCAGCAGCGCAAGCGGGACGGACGAGCAGTACTTC; CDR3aa: CASSASGTDEQYF
abundance: many; v_gene: TRBV11-1; j_gene: TRBJ2-4; d_gene: TRBD1; CDR3nt: TGTGCCAGCAGCCATAAGACAGGGTTTGACATTCAGTACTTC; CDR3aa: CASSHKTGFDIQYF
abundance: many; v_gene: TRBV12-3/TRBV12-4; j_gene: TRBJ1-2; d_gene: NA; CDR3nt: TGTGCCAGCAGTTATGAGTTTAACTATGGCTACACCTTC; CDR3aa: CASSYEFNYGYTF
abundance: NA; v_gene: TRBV20-1; j_gene: TRBJ2-7; d_gene: TRBD1; CDR3nt: TGCAGTGCTAGACAACGGGACAGGGTCTCCTACGAGCAGTACTTC; CDR3aa: CSARQRDRVSYEQYF
abundance: many; v_gene: TRBV29-1; j_gene: TRBJ1-2; d_gene: NA; CDR3nt: TGCAGCGTTGATCCGGGGGGAGCCAACTATGGCTACACCTTC; CDR3aa: CSVDPGGANYGYTF
abundance: many; v_gene: TRBV5-1; j_gene: TRBJ2-3; d_gene: NA; CDR3nt: TGCGCCAGCAGCTTATACAGCGGGAGCACAGATACGCAGTATTTT; CDR3aa: CASSLYSGSTDTQYF
abundance: many; v_gene: TRBV5-1; j_gene: TRBJ2-1; d_gene: NA; CDR3nt: TGCGCCAGCAGCTCCGCCGCTTACAATGAGCAGTTCTTC; CDR3aa: CASSSAAYNEQFF
abundance: many; v_gene: TRBV28; j_gene: TRBJ2-1; d_gene: TRBD2; CDR3nt: TGTGCCAGCAGTGAACTAGCGGGGCGCTCCAATGAGCAGTTCTTC; CDR3aa: CASSELAGRSNEQFF
abundance: many; v_gene: TRBV6-2/TRBV6-3; j_gene: TRBJ2-3; d_gene: NA; CDR3nt: TGTGCCAGCAGTTACCAGACTAGGAGTTATGGCACAGATACGCAGTATTTT; CDR3aa: CASSYQTRSYGTDTQYF
abundance: few; v_gene: TRBV4-2; j_gene: TRBJ1-2; d_gene: NA; CDR3nt: TGTGCCAGCAGCCAAGCGGCAGGGGACGGCTACACCTTC; CDR3aa: CASSQAAGDGYTF
abundance: many; v_gene: TRBV6-5; j_gene: TRBJ2-1; d_gene: NA; CDR3nt: TGTGCCAGCAGTTACTCTATGGGAGTCGGGAATGAGCAGTTCTTC; CDR3aa: CASSYSMGVGNEQFF
abundance: NA; v_gene: TRBV18; j_gene: TRBJ2-4; d_gene: NA; CDR3nt: TGTGCCAGCTCACCAGGACCCGTGGCAGAGTTAGCCAAAAACATTCAGTACTTC; CDR3aa: CASSPGPVAELAKNIQYF
abundance: NA; v_gene: TRBV19; j_gene: TRBJ2-2; d_gene: NA; CDR3nt: TGTGCCAGTATAAATGGGGCGAAAACCGGGGAGCTGTTTTTT; CDR3aa: CASINGAKTGELFF
abundance: many; v_gene: TRBV18; j_gene: TRBJ1-2; d_gene: NA; CDR3nt: TGTGCCAGCTCACCATCGGGGGGGAACTATGGCTACACCTTC; CDR3aa: CASSPSGGNYGYTF
abundance: many; v_gene: TRBV4-1; j_gene: TRBJ1-1; d_gene: NA; CDR3nt: TGCGCCAGCAGCCAAGATTCCGGACAGGAAGCTTTCTTT; CDR3aa: CASSQDSGQEAFF